This T cell receptor beta chain was identified during a study of Graves' ophthalmopathy and Graves' hyperthyroidism. Germline assignment: CDR1 SNHLY and CDR2 FYNNEI. The V end lost 5 bases, the J end lost 0 bases, and 13 bases lay between the germline ends. This CDR3 region has 15 residues. Scientists amplified the TCR beta CDR3 regions from RNA transcripts. First-round RT-PCR used HTBI primers; second-round multiplex PCR followed. In TCRdb, the multiplex PCR reads were re-called with MiXCR into one record per CDR3 protein. Among some 240,000 distinct CDR3 sequences listed, around 50% were seen once. PBMCs originated in roughly 11 ml of fresh peripheral blood.

The chain recombines TRBV2 with TRBJ1-2; unclear D gene. The sequence was collected from an adult man with Graves' ophthalmopathy. Material for sequencing was peripheral blood. Here the CDR3 DNA reads TGTGCCAGCAGTTCCTATACGACTTCTAACTATGGCTACACCTTC. Translating gives CASSSYTTSNYGYTF.